A selection of T cell receptor beta chains follows, all from one sample in a study of breast tumors, draining lymph nodes, adjacent tissues. Via MiXCR, TCRdb re-called the multiplex PCR reads, giving one row per CDR3 protein. The sample consists of over 250,000 distinct CDR3 sequences, around 31% of them appearing once. The sequencing input was axillary lymph node tissue. The receptors stem from a female donor with breast cancer. Some clones in this sample may be carry-over from other donors' samples. CDR3s include the opening cysteine and the closing phenylalanine or tryptophan. D genes are given only for firm matches. The size of a clone is reported for some rows only, either as once, few or many, or as a class for expanded clones.

clone size	V gene	D gene	J gene	CDR3 DNA	CDR3 protein
many	TRBV19	TRBD1	TRBJ1-6	TGTGCCAGTAAAACAGGGGTGAGCTATAATTCACCCCTCCACTTT	CASKTGVSYNSPLHF
-	TRBV6-6	TRBD2	TRBJ2-4	TGTGCCAGCAGGGACGGGACTAGCGGGATCTTGGCCAAAAACATTCAGTACTTC	CASRDGTSGILAKNIQYF
few	TRBV3-2	-	TRBJ2-1	TGTGCCAGCAGCTCGAGCCAGGGGACAGGGGTTTACAATGAGCAGTTCTTC	CASSSSQGTGVYNEQFF
many	TRBV20-1	-	TRBJ2-7	TGCAGTGCTAGAGACGTCAGGGGGAGGTCCTACGAGCAGTACTTC	CSARDVRGRSYEQYF
many	TRBV6-6	-	TRBJ2-5	TGTGCCAGCAGTTACGGGCAGGGTCGGTACTTC	CASSYGQGRYF
once	TRBV4-1	-	TRBJ2-5	TGCGCCAACAGCCAAGGGCAGGGGAGTGAGACCCAGTACTTC	CANSQGQGSETQYF
many	TRBV12-3/TRBV12-4	TRBD1	TRBJ2-7	TGTGCCAGCACCAAGACAGGGATTTACGAGCAGTACTTC	CASTKTGIYEQYF
many	TRBV7-9	-	TRBJ1-4	TGTGCCAGCAGCCCTAGGGTGTTTGAAAAACTGTTTTTT	CASSPRVFEKLFF
many	TRBV9	-	TRBJ1-2	TGTGCCAGCAGCGTAAGCGGCAGAGACTATGGCTACACCTTC	CASSVSGRDYGYTF
once	TRBV15	TRBD1	TRBJ1-6	TGTGCCACCAGCAGAGAAAGGGGGCAGTCACCCCTCCACTTT	CATSRERGQSPLHF
-	TRBV5-5	TRBD1	TRBJ2-5	TGTGCCAGCAGCCCGGGGACAGCGCCGCAAGAGACCCAGTACTTC	CASSPGTAPQETQYF
-	TRBV18	TRBD2	TRBJ2-3	TGTGCCAGCTCACCACTGGGGACTAGCGGAACCAATACGCAGTATTTT	CASSPLGTSGTNTQYF
many	TRBV5-8	TRBD2	TRBJ2-3	TGTGCCAGCAGCTTAGCGGGAGCCTCCGCAGATACGCAGTATTTT	CASSLAGASADTQYF
-	TRBV11-3	-	TRBJ2-3	TGTGCCAGCAGCCTCGGGACATACAGCACAGATACGCAGTATTTT	CASSLGTYSTDTQYF
many	TRBV6-6	TRBD1	TRBJ2-7	TGTGCCAGCAGCCCCGGACAGGAATTATCCTACGAGCAGTACTTC	CASSPGQELSYEQYF
many	TRBV10-2	-	TRBJ2-1	TGCGCCAGCAGTGACTGGGGGAATGAGCAGTTCTTC	CASSDWGNEQFF
few	TRBV5-4	-	TRBJ2-3	TGTGCCAGCAGCTTGGTTTCGGCTACGCAGTATTTT	CASSLVSATQYF
many	TRBV2	-	TRBJ2-7	TGTGCCAGCAGTGTGGAGGGAGTGAATGCGCAGTACTTC	CASSVEGVNAQYF
-	TRBV4-1	-	TRBJ1-1	TGCGCCAGCAGCGTGGGAGGGGTGTGGGCGAACACTGAAGCTTTCTTT	CASSVGGVWANTEAFF
many	TRBV7-9	-	TRBJ2-2	TGTGCCAGCAGCTTACAGGGTTTGGGATACGGGAACACCGGGGAGCTGTTTTTT	CASSLQGLGYGNTGELFF
many	TRBV25-1	-	TRBJ2-3	TGTGCCAGCAAGAGGAGCGTAGCCACAGATACGCAGTATTTT	CASKRSVATDTQYF
many	TRBV5-1	-	TRBJ2-5	TGCGCCAGCAGCTTGGACGCGGGGTTGGAGACCCAGTACTTC	CASSLDAGLETQYF
-	TRBV30	-	TRBJ1-1	TGTGCCTGGAGTGTGCGGGGCGAAGCTTTCTTT	CAWSVRGEAFF
many	TRBV7-3	TRBD2	TRBJ2-5	TGTGCCAGCAGCCCGGGACTAGCTATGGTCGAGACCCAGTACTTC	CASSPGLAMVETQYF
few	TRBV6-5	TRBD1	TRBJ1-5	TGTGCCAGCAGGAGGGGACAGCGGACCCAGCCCCAGCATTTT	CASRRGQRTQPQHF
many	TRBV7-7	TRBD1	TRBJ2-7	TGTGCTAGCAGCTTAGGGACAGGGATCGCCTACGAGCAGTACTTC	CASSLGTGIAYEQYF
-	TRBV28	TRBD2	TRBJ2-1	TGTGCCAGCAGCCCCGTCGCGGGAGGGCCTATTGAGCAGTTCTTC	CASSPVAGGPIEQFF
-	TRBV6-9	-	TRBJ2-1	TGTGCCAGCAGTCAAGCGCTTCTTCGAATAGCGTCGAATGAGCAGTTCTTC	CASSQALLRIASNEQFF